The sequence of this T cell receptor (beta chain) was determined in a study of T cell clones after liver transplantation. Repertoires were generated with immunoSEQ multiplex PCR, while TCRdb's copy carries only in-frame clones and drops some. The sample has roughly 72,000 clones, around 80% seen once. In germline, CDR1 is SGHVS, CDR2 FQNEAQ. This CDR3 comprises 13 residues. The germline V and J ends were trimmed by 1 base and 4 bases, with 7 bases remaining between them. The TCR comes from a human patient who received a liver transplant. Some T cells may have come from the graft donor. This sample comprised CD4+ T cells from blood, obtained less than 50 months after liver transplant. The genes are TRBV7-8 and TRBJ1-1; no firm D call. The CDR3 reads CASSLVRSTEAFF. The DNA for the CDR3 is TGTGCCAGCAGCTTAGTCCGGAGCACTGAAGCTTTCTTT.